The T cell receptor (beta chain) described here comes from a study of radiotherapy plus CTLA-4 blockade in lung cancer. Study-level background: Around 19% of enrolled patients responded objectively, and approximately 30% had disease control. Whole-study findings and limits: Among blood TCR repertoires after radiotherapy plus ipilimumab, tumor-derived clones expanded. It was early blood T cell clone dynamics, with interferon-beta, that reportedly best predicted response.

Regarding this clone: The antigen is unknown.

With V trimmed by 5 bases and J by 4 bases, 8 bases remained unmatched. This CDR3 comprises 16 residues. Looked up from germline, CDR1 is SGHRS and CDR2 is YFSETQ. Assay used: immunoSEQ multiplex PCR; TCRdb lists only in-frame clones, some missing. The table includes about 97,000 clones, about four fifths detected once. The sequence was obtained from a human donor with non-small cell lung cancer who had a partial response to radiotherapy plus ipilimumab. Some clones in this sample may be carry-over from other donors' samples. The V and J genes are TRBV5-1 and TRBJ2-1, with 11 bases identical to TRBD2. Sample: peripheral blood, taken from a patient treated with radiotherapy plus ipilimumab. For the CDR3, the DNA is TGCGCCAGCAGGATCCACGGGACTAGCGGATACAATGAGCAGTTCTTC. Translating gives CASRIHGTSGYNEQFF. Variable domain in full (rest from reference TRBV5-1 and TRBJ2-1): KAGVTQTPRYLIKTRGQQVTLSCSPISGHRSVSWYQQTPGQGLQFLFEYFSETQRNKGNFPGRFSGRQFSNSRSEMNVSTLELGDSALYLCASRIHGTSGYNEQFFGPGTRLTVL.